The 2 T cell receptor beta chains below all came from one sample that was sequenced in a study of T cells in Graves' hyperthyroidism and ophthalmopathy (dated by TCRdb to between 2018 and 2021). Library preparation used multiplex PCR. Sequencing was performed on an Illumina HiSeq 2000. Amplification of TCR beta CDR3 regions was carried out from RNA transcripts. The first round of RT-PCR for the TCR CDR3 was performed with the HTBI primer set and the Qiagen OneStep RT-PCR kit. The public reads were run again by TCRdb, first through fastp at Q25 and then through MiXCR, and only productive beta chains were kept. Rows with one shared CDR3 protein collapse into an entry with the most common genes and DNA. The sample has fewer than 400,000 distinct CDR3 sequences on record, 11% to 15% of them singletons. The ten largest clones take up 28% of the sample. Sequencing was carried out using blood. These receptors all stem from a man aged 50-59 years with Graves' ophthalmopathy.

This clonotype was observed at least ten times. The V gene is TRBV29-1, the J gene TRBJ1-2, with D perhaps TRBD1 (6 bases). CDR3 length equals 13 residues. The V gene's germline CDR1 is SQVTM and CDR2 ANQGSEA. Trimming left V 8 bases short and J 8 bases short, with 21 bases between. In nucleotides, the CDR3 is TGCAGCCTCCTAGACCCGGGACATCAGGGCTACACCTTC. The encoded protein is CSLLDPGHQGYTF.

This clonotype was seen many times. The CDR3 loop is CASSYARGSTDTQYF. For the CDR3, the DNA is TGTGCCAGCAGTTACGCCAGGGGGAGCACAGATACGCAGTATTTT. The gene calls are TRBV6-1 and TRBJ2-3; 7 bases agree with TRBD1. The germline CDR1 and CDR2 sequences are MNHNS and SASEGT. This CDR3 comprises 15 residues. Trimming cost V 5 bases and J 0 bases; bases outside gene matches: 5.